The clone carrying this TCR beta chain was observed many times. Its specificity is unknown. As to time point: persistent/refractory GD, antithyroid drugs over 5 years with positive TRAb. The TCR library was made from RNA that had been extracted from PBMCs in TRIzol. CDR3 regions were amplified by Arm-PCR using iRepertoire HTBI primers to build TCR beta libraries. TCRdb fed the multiplex PCR reads into MiXCR, producing one record per CDR3 protein. The sample consists of 700,000 or so distinct CDR3 sequences, about 30% of them appearing once. This specimen belongs to a study of regulatory T cells in long-lasting Graves disease. Study results and caveats: Persistent Graves' patients showed reduced TCR diversity versus newly diagnosed patients.

The germline V gene has CDR1 SGHAT and CDR2 FQNNGV. J was trimmed by 5 bases and V by 2 bases; bases with no gene match: 11. This CDR3 region has 16 residues. The chain has TRBV11-2 and TRBJ2-5; the match to TRBD2 covers 7 bases. The sample in question was peripheral blood mononuclear cells (PBMCs), obtained when the disease was refractory, from a patient treated with antithyroid drugs. This TCR came from a female donor with Graves disease. The CDR3 spells CASSLQGGSLRETQYF. CDR3 DNA sequence: TGTGCCAGCAGCTTACAAGGCGGGAGTTTACGGGAGACCCAGTACTTC. Filled out from reference TRBV11-2 and TRBJ2-5, the complete variable domain reads EAGVAQSPRYKIIEKRQSVAFWCNPISGHATLYWYQQILGQGPKLLIQFQNNGVVDDSQLPKDRFSAERLKGVDSTLKIQPAKLEDSAVYLCASSLQGGSLRETQYFGPGTRLLVL.